This T cell receptor beta chain was sequenced in a study of T cell responses to AZD1222 COVID-19 vaccine. Study background: Second-dose intervals of approximately 4 or approximately 12 weeks were pooled.

The V segment lost 5 bases and the J segment 0 bases; nucleotides outside the gene matches: 5. The CDR3 has 17 residues. Germline values: CDR1 SEHNR, CDR2 FQNEAQ (reference sequence). General study points: Unmutated regions of variants are reportedly targeted by nearly half of spike-specific TCRs. Mostly white British, mostly female donors; authors suggested clonal diversity may be underestimated. There were vaccine-associated CD4 TCRs across spike, dominant at 160-218 and 743-854.

This clone was counted between two and nine times. As yet, its antigen is unknown. Assay: immunoSEQ multiplex PCR; the TCRdb copy retains only in-frame clones and omits some. In the table there are about 94,000 clones, roughly 88% of which are singletons. This clonotype originated in an adult in good health. The sample in question was peripheral blood, obtained on day 0 of AZD1222 vaccination. J is TRBJ2-6 and V is TRBV7-9; 9 nucleotides match TRBD1. CDR3 amino acids: CASSRGQGRSGANVLTF. CDR3 coding DNA: TGTGCCAGCAGCCGGGGACAGGGCCGCTCTGGGGCCAACGTCCTGACTTTC.